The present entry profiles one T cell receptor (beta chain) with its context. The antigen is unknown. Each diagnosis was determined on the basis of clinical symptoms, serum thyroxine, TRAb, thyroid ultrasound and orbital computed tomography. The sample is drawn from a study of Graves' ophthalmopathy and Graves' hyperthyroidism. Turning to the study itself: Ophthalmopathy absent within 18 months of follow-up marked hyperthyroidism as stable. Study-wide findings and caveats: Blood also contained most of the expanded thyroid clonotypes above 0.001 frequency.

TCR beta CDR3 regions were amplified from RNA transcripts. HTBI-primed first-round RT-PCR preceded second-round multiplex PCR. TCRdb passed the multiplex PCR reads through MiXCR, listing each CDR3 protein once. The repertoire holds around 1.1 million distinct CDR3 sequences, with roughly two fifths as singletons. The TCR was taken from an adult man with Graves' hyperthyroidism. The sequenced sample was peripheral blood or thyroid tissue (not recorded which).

Written as DNA, the CDR3 is TGTGCCAGCAGCAAAGACCGGTCGGTCGGGGAGCTGTTTTTT. As protein: CASSKDRSVGELFF. The chain recombines TRBV2 with TRBJ2-2; D is ambiguous. Trimming shortened V by 6 bases and J by 7 bases, and 15 bases separated the two germline ends. The V gene's germline CDR1 is SNHLY and CDR2 FYNNEI. The length of the CDR3 is 14 residues.